This passage covers 23 T cell receptor beta chains from one sample sequenced in a study of blood T cell repertoires in COVID-19. Repertoires were generated with immunoSEQ multiplex PCR, while TCRdb's copy carries only in-frame clones and drops some. The data contain roughly 190,000 clones, around nine tenths of them singletons. The sequencing input was peripheral blood. All receptors come from a man younger than 35 with active or convalescent COVID-19.

This clone appeared once. V and J are TRBV7-6 and TRBJ2-7, with 15 bases lining up with TRBD2. The germline gives CDR1 SGHVS, CDR2 FNYEAQ. V shed 5 bases and J 8 bases; nucleotides not matched to a gene: 13. This CDR3 is built from 17 residues. The DNA of the CDR3 is TGTGCCAGCAGCACGGGGACTAGCGGGAGGCACCCCGTTAAGCAGTACTTC. It is translated as CASSTGTSGRHPVKQYF.

V and J are TRBV5-5 and TRBJ2-1, with D hard to call. The V and J ends lost 3 bases and 8 bases respectively, with 9 bases between them. The CDR3 spans 12 residues. Germline V gene sequence: CDR1 SGHKS, CDR2 YYEKEE (reference sequence). The CDR3 sequence: CASSSSLYEQFF. CDR3 in DNA: TGTGCCAGCAGCTCCTCTCTCTATGAGCAGTTCTTC.

A few counts support this clone. The V gene is TRBV13, the J gene TRBJ1-4; 7 nucleotides match TRBD1. V lost 5 bases and J lost 4; bases outside the gene matches: 22. Per germline, CDR1 PRHDT and CDR2 FYEKMQ (reference sequence). The CDR3 totals 20 residues. The CDR3 DNA reads as TGTGCCAGCAGCCACACCCTACTTTCCGGGACAGCGAGAAATAATGAAAAACTGTTTTTT. Translated, it gives CASSHTLLSGTARNNEKLFF.

The chain recombines TRBV18 with TRBJ2-1; no reliable D call. V shed 3 bases and J shed 4 bases, with 4 bases lying between them. Germline V gene lookup returns CDR1 KGHSH and CDR2 LQKENI. CDR3 length: 12 residues. CDR3 DNA: TGTGCCAGCTCACCCCAGTACAATGAGCAGTTCTTC. It codes for CASSPQYNEQFF.

V is TRBV5-5 and J is TRBJ1-4; 9 bases match TRBD1. Germline assignment: CDR1 SGHKS and CDR2 YYEKEE (reference sequence). V was pared by 5 bases and J by 5 bases, with 7 bases of the junction left unmatched. This CDR3 has 15 residues. CDR3 protein: CASSPPGQGNEKLFF. In nucleotides, the CDR3 is TGTGCCAGCAGTCCTCCGGGACAGGGAAATGAAAAACTGTTTTTT. The full variable domain, rest sourced from reference TRBV5-5 and TRBJ1-4, is DAGVTQSPTHLIKTRGQQVTLRCSPISGHKSVSWYQQVLGQGPQFIFQYYEKEERGRGNFPDRFSARQFPNYSSELNVNALLLGDSALYLCASSPPGQGNEKLFFGSGTQLSVL.

This sequence joins TRBV4-1 and TRBJ1-5; maybe TRBD1 (5 bases). Trimming left V 4 bases short and J 2 bases short, with 15 bases between. The CDR3 consists of 16 residues. Germline V gives CDR1 MGHRA, CDR2 YSYEKL. The CDR3 sequence: CASSRVDSWGNQPQHF. DNA of the CDR3: TGCGCCAGCAGCCGAGTCGACAGTTGGGGCAATCAGCCCCAGCATTTT.

The chain carries TRBV5-1 and TRBJ2-1; a weak D match, TRBD1 (5 bases). The CDR3 runs to 14 residues. CDR1 SGHRS and CDR2 YFSETQ come from the germline V gene. V was shortened by 5 bases and J by 4 bases, with 13 bases between the two germline ends. The CDR3 region is CASRSVGAYNEQFF. CDR3 sequence (DNA): TGCGCCAGCAGGTCCGTTGGGGCATACAATGAGCAGTTCTTC.

The gene calls are TRBV7-2 and TRBJ2-7; TRBD1 matches at 7 bases. V was pared by 6 bases and J by 0 bases, with 2 bases of the junction left unmatched. The germline gives CDR1 SGHTA, CDR2 FQGNSA. CDR3 size: 13 residues. The CDR3 protein is CASRRGPSYEQYF. CDR3 nucleotide sequence: TGTGCCAGCAGAAGGGGGCCCTCCTACGAGCAGTACTTC.

The chain combines TRBV14 with TRBJ2-5; D is perhaps TRBD1 (6 bases). The CDR3 runs to 16 residues. Trimming cost V 4 bases and J 4 bases, with 19 bases left between them. Germline CDR1 SGHDN, CDR2 FVKESK. The CDR3 sequence: CASSPFFDRRGETQYF. Here the CDR3 DNA reads TGTGCCAGCAGCCCGTTTTTCGACAGGCGTGGAGAGACCCAGTACTTC.

This clone was seen only a few times. The chain uses TRBV5-4 and TRBJ1-2; a weak D match, TRBD1 (6 bases). The germline V and J ends were trimmed by 0 bases and 5 bases, with 14 bases remaining between them. The germline V gene encodes CDR1 SGHNT and CDR2 YYREEE (reference sequence). CDR3 length equals 15 residues. The CDR3 is CASSLGGQILYGYTF. The CDR3 DNA is TGTGCCAGCAGCTTGGGGGGGCAGATTCTTTATGGCTACACCTTC. Full variable domain (remainder filled in from reference TRBV5-4 and TRBJ1-2): ETGVTQSPTHLIKTRGQQVTLRCSSQSGHNTVSWYQQALGQGPQFIFQYYREEENGRGNFPPRFSGLQFPNYSSELNVNALELDDSALYLCASSLGGQILYGYTFGSGTRLTVV.

The V gene is TRBV11-3, the J gene TRBJ1-1; possible D gene TRBD1, 5 bases. CDR3 size: 17 residues. CDR1 and CDR2 from the germline V gene are SGHNT and YENEEA. The V and J ends lost 1 base and 3 bases respectively, with 18 bases between them. CDR3 in DNA: TGTGCCAGCAGCTTAGGATTTGGCGGGGGGACGGACACTGAAGCTTTCTTT. Translating gives CASSLGFGGGTDTEAFF.

The chain joins TRBV9 to TRBJ2-1; TRBD2 aligns across 10 bases. The V gene end was trimmed by 0 bases and the J gene end by 1 base; junction bases not matched to a gene: 7. The CDR3 is 18 residues long. In germline, CDR1 is SGDLS, CDR2 YYNGEE. The chain's CDR3 is CASSVEKLAGASYNEQFF. In nucleotides, the CDR3 is TGTGCCAGCAGCGTAGAAAAGCTAGCGGGGGCATCCTACAATGAGCAGTTCTTC.

This clone was recorded once. This rearrangement joins TRBV11-2 to TRBJ2-7; the D is unclear. The CDR3 covers 15 residues. In germline, CDR1 is SGHAT, CDR2 FQNNGV. Trimming shortened V by 2 bases and J by 3 bases, and 14 bases separated the two germline ends. CDR3 sequence reads: CASSLTRTLIYEQYF. CDR3 DNA sequence: TGTGCCAGCAGCTTAACCAGAACCTTGATCTACGAGCAGTACTTC.

The chain has TRBV7-9 and TRBJ1-2, with 11 bases that match TRBD1. CDR1 SEHNR and CDR2 FQNEAQ come from the germline V gene (reference sequence). The CDR3 runs to 15 residues. V gave up 5 bases and J gave up 6 bases; unmatched junction bases: 8. The CDR3 sequence is CASSLGQGVGHGYTF. The DNA for the CDR3 is TGTGCCAGCAGCCTGGGACAGGGGGTTGGCCATGGCTACACCTTC.

The chain carries TRBV7-2 and TRBJ1-1; D remains unclear. This CDR3 contains 13 residues. Germline CDR1 reads SGHTA; CDR2 reads FQGNSA. V was cut by 3 bases and J by 1 base, with 6 bases left in between. In DNA, the CDR3 is TGTGCCAGCAGCTTCGGGTCGAACACTGAAGCTTTCTTT. Protein product: CASSFGSNTEAFF.

This chain joins TRBV5-1 and TRBJ2-2; D may be TRBD1 (5 bases). The CDR3 loop spans 15 amino acids. The ends were cut back, 0 bases at V and 5 bases at J, with 11 bases in the middle. Germline values: CDR1 SGHRS, CDR2 YFSETQ. CDR3 nucleotides: TGCGCCAGCAGCTTGGGGACATCCCGGACCGGGGAGCTGTTTTTT. Its translation is CASSLGTSRTGELFF.

This chain connects TRBV7-6 to TRBJ2-3, with 8 bases aligning to TRBD1. The CDR3 has 15 amino acids. Germline V gives CDR1 SGHVS, CDR2 FNYEAQ. The ends lost 7 bases at V and 4 bases at J; junction bases unmatched: 10. CDR3 sequence reads: CASKYGQGGSDTQYF. In DNA, the CDR3 is TGTGCCAGCAAGTACGGACAGGGTGGTTCAGATACGCAGTATTTT.

The chain couples TRBV5-6 to TRBJ1-1; the D is unclear. The germline gives CDR1 SGHDT, CDR2 YYEEEE. V lost 2 bases to trimming and J lost 3 bases, with 14 bases between them. This CDR3 is built from 15 residues. CDR3 in amino acids: CASSFFLGQYTEAFF. CDR3 sequence (DNA): TGTGCCAGCAGCTTCTTCCTTGGGCAGTACACTGAAGCTTTCTTT.

The chain combines TRBV7-2 with TRBJ2-5; 7 bases map to TRBD2. CDR1 and CDR2 (germline): SGHTA, FQGNSA. This CDR3 spans 11 amino acids. In DNA, the CDR3 is TGTGCGGGGGGGGAAGGGGAGACCCAGTACTTC. It specifies CAGGEGETQYF.

The chain has TRBV10-3 and TRBJ2-1, with D tentatively TRBD1 (6 bases). Germline CDR1 ENHRY, CDR2 SYGVKD. Trimming cost V 0 bases and J 8 bases, with 20 bases left between them. This CDR3 contains 17 residues. CDR3: CAISESARGLVRHEQFF. As DNA, the CDR3 is TGTGCCATCAGTGAGTCGGCCAGGGGATTAGTTCGGCATGAGCAGTTCTTC.

The chain combines TRBV7-8 with TRBJ1-5, with TRBD1 identical over 7 bases. J lost 1 base, V lost 8 bases, and 20 bases had no gene match. The CDR3 totals 19 residues. Germline values: CDR1 SGHVS, CDR2 FQNEAQ. CDR3 sequence: CASDLKGGRGPGSNQPQHF. For the CDR3, the DNA is TGTGCCAGCGACCTAAAAGGGGGCAGGGGTCCAGGGAGCAATCAGCCCCAGCATTTT.

The J gene is TRBJ2-3, the V gene TRBV11-3; TRBD1 matches at 9 bases. The CDR3 has 14 residues. Germline values: CDR1 SGHNT, CDR2 YENEEA. V trimming: 0 bases; J trimming: 12 bases; junction bases outside the gene matches: 7. The CDR3 sequence is CASSLETGGFLQYF. CDR3 in DNA: TGTGCCAGCAGCTTAGAGACAGGGGGATTTCTCCAGTATTTT.

In this sample, this clone turned up once. The gene calls are TRBV24-1 and TRBJ2-2, with 7 bases identical to TRBD2. This CDR3 has 14 residues. Germline CDR1 reads KGHDR; CDR2 reads SFDVKD. With 10 bases clipped from V and 4 bases from J, the junction kept 8 bases outside the gene matches. The CDR3 sequence is CATALGGGTGELFF. CDR3 sequence (DNA): TGTGCCACGGCGTTGGGGGGGGGCACCGGGGAGCTGTTTTTT.